The 6 T cell receptor beta chains given below trace back to one sample, sequenced in a study of cytomegalovirus exposure and HLA in healthy donors. Use of 60 Vbeta and 13 Jbeta primers characterized the PCR. The data were produced by immunoSEQ multiplex PCR, yet TCRdb's version contains in-frame clones alone and is incomplete. The table records some 120,000 clones, more than 80% of them present only once. Source material: PBMCs. These receptors came from a man aged 30-40 years in good health and CMV-seropositive.

The rearrangement joins TRBV12-5 to TRBJ2-1; 14 nucleotides line up with TRBD2. This CDR3 is built from 21 residues. Germline V gene lookup returns CDR1 LGHNT and CDR2 FRNRAP. With 2 bases clipped from V and 0 bases from J, the junction kept 12 bases outside the gene matches. The CDR3 region has the DNA TGTGCTAGTGGTTTGAGGGGACTAGCGGGGGCGCGACTTACCTCCTACAATGAGCAGTTCTTC. Amino acids: CASGLRGLAGARLTSYNEQFF.

This clone showed up just once. V and J are TRBV5-6 and TRBJ1-6; D is uncertain. The V end lost 4 bases, the J end lost 7 bases, and 6 bases lay between the germline ends. The CDR3 is 12 residues long. The V gene's germline CDR1 is SGHDT and CDR2 YYEEEE. CDR3 residues: CASSLRNSPLHF. Written as DNA, the CDR3 is TGTGCCAGCAGCCTGAGGAATTCACCCCTCCACTTT.

The rearrangement uses TRBV10-3 and TRBJ2-1; D is unclear. Germline CDR1 ENHRY, CDR2 SYGVKD. CDR3 size: 13 residues. Between the trimmed V and J ends, which lost 8 bases and 2 bases, there was a span of 10 bases. The CDR3 loop reads CAIGTGAYNEQFF. The CDR3 DNA reads as TGTGCCATCGGTACCGGAGCCTACAATGAGCAGTTCTTC.

The sample holds a few counts of this clone. The chain combines TRBV4-1 with TRBJ2-3; 7 nucleotides align to TRBD1. This CDR3 comprises 15 residues. Unmatched junction bases numbered 8, after V lost 6 bases and J lost 2 bases. Germline values: CDR1 MGHRA, CDR2 YSYEKL. CDR3 amino acids: CASSDPTGSTDTQYF. The CDR3 DNA reads TGCGCCAGCAGTGACCCGACAGGGTCCACAGATACGCAGTATTTT.

The V and J genes are TRBV4-1 and TRBJ2-2, with 15 bases fitting TRBD2. CDR1 and CDR2 (germline): MGHRA, YSYEKL. V lost 5 bases to trimming and J lost 9 bases; unmatched junction nucleotides: 4. The CDR3 covers 15 residues. As DNA, the CDR3 is TGCGCCAGCAGCAAGGGACTAGCGGGGGGCCGGGAGCTGTTTTTT. Residues: CASSKGLAGGRELFF.

As DNA, the CDR3 is TGCAGCGTTAGCGGGGGGGCCACAGATACGCAGTATTTT. Its translation is CSVSGGATDTQYF. The chain employs TRBV29-1 and TRBJ2-3; TRBD2 agrees at 10 bases. CDR1 SQVTM and CDR2 ANQGSEA come from the germline V gene. The CDR3 spans 13 residues. After removal of 5 bases from V and 2 bases from J, the junction contained 1 base not matched to a gene.